This TCR beta chain was identified during a study of T cells in Graves' hyperthyroidism and ophthalmopathy. In the study overall: Peripheral blood specimens were obtained at initial diagnosis, prior to any treatment. Study outcomes and limitations: Blood held most thyroid clonotypes expanded above 0.001 frequency.

This CDR3 has 15 amino acids. Losses at the gene ends were 3 bases for V and 5 bases for J; bases not matched to a gene: 7. Germline V gene lookup returns CDR1 SGDLS and CDR2 YYNGEE. A note on this clonotype: The target antigen is unknown.

Amplified TCR beta CDR3 regions came from RNA transcripts. HTBI primers were used for first-round RT-PCR of the TCR CDR3. TCRdb reprocessed the multiplex PCR reads with MiXCR, giving one entry per CDR3 protein. The data hold under 65,000 distinct CDR3 sequences, with roughly 58% observed a single time. Material for sequencing was blood. The chain recombines TRBV9 with TRBJ2-2; 7 bases map to TRBD1. The receptor was isolated from a woman aged 60 to 75 with Graves' ophthalmopathy. DNA for the CDR3: TGTGCCAGCAGCGATAGACAGGGAGTTACCGGGGAGCTGTTTTTT. As protein: CASSDRQGVTGELFF.